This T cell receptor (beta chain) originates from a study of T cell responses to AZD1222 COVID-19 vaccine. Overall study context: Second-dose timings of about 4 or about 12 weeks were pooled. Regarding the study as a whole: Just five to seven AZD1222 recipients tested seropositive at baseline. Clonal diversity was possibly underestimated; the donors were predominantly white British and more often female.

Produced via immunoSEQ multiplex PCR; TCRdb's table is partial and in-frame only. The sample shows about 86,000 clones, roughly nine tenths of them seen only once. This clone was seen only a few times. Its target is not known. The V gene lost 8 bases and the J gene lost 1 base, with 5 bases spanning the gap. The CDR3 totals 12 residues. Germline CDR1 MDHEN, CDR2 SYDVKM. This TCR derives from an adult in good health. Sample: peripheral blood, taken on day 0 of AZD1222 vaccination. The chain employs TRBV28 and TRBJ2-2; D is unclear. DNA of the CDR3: TGTGCCAGCCTCGGGAACACCGGGGAGCTGTTTTTT. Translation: CASLGNTGELFF.